This is a list of T cell receptor beta chains from one sample in a study of blood T cell repertoires in COVID-19. Produced via immunoSEQ multiplex PCR; TCRdb's table is partial and in-frame only. The sample has roughly 200,000 clones, about 88% seen once; the top ten hold about 6.8%. Sample: peripheral blood. Receptors originate from a woman aged 40 to 50 who had recovered from COVID-19. CDR3s include the opening cysteine and the closing phenylalanine or tryptophan. The order of the fields is V gene, J gene, CDR3 protein.

>TRBV5-1|TRBJ1-3
CASRQTGAGNTIYF
>TRBV4-2|TRBJ2-2
CASSPEAGAGTGELFF
>TRBV7-2|TRBJ2-1
CASSPPSGRLYNEQFF
>TRBV7-2|TRBJ2-5
CASSLGLGGQETQYF
>TRBV2|TRBJ1-1
CASNRYSLLSHQLTNTEAFF
>TRBV7-9|TRBJ1-5
CASTPGSGNQPQHF
>TRBV13|TRBJ2-1
CASSLAGSYNEQFF
>TRBV28|TRBJ1-2
CASSLNRGYGYTF
>TRBV4-2|TRBJ1-1
CASSQTGQGPNTEAFF
>TRBV4-1|TRBJ2-7
CASSQDSTLGAVGYEQYF
>TRBV4-1|TRBJ2-6
CASSQEWGYTTSSGANVLTF